This T cell receptor (beta chain) is from a study of cytomegalovirus exposure and HLA in healthy donors. Researchers ran the PCR with 60 Vbeta and 13 Jbeta primers. The repertoire was sequenced with immunoSEQ multiplex PCR; TCRdb's copy has only in-frame clones and lacks some. The sample records about 99,000 clones, approximately 76% being singletons. This clone was detected only a few times. One end of the junction fails to match germline, which may point to a read error. Germline V lookup: CDR1 SSHAT, CDR2 FNYEAQ (reference sequence). The CDR3 sequence is 15 residues long. The sequence was obtained from a young woman in good health and CMV-seropositive. Material: PBMCs. The V gene is TRBV7-7, the J gene TRBJ2-1; D not certain. DNA for the CDR3: TGTGCTAGCAGCCCTCTCCCAACTGCGGACAATGAGCAGTTCTTC. This translates into CASSPLPTADNEQFF.